Below, 14 T cell receptor beta chains from the same sample are listed, as sequenced in a study of CD8 T cells in ankylosing spondylitis. MiXCR, applied by TCRdb to the 5' RACE reads, yields one record per CDR3 protein. Of under 250,000 distinct CDR3 sequences in the sample, over 7% were seen once. The sample taken for sequencing was blood, either unsorted or a sorted T cell fraction (not recorded which). Every receptor here comes from a female donor with ankylosing spondylitis or in good health (not recorded which).

As regards this clonotype: This sequence may be a read error, since a much larger clone differs from it by one base. This chain joins TRBV5-4 and TRBJ2-3; D possibly corresponds to TRBD2 (5 bases). Germline CDR1 SGHNT, CDR2 YYREEE (reference sequence). The CDR3 spans 15 residues. The CDR3 here is CAGSHPGRGTDTQYF. Here the CDR3 DNA reads TGTGCCGGCAGCCATCCTGGGCGGGGCACAGATACGCAGTATTTT. Looking up the rest from reference TRBV5-4 and TRBJ2-3 gives the full variable domain: ETGVTQSPTHLIKTRGQQVTLRCSSQSGHNTVSWYQQALGQGPQFIFQYYREEENGRGNFPPRFSGLQFPNYSSELNVNALELDDSALYLCAGSHPGRGTDTQYFGPGTRLTVL.

The V gene is TRBV2, the J gene TRBJ2-7; TRBD1 aligns across 7 bases. This CDR3 comprises 16 residues. The V segment lost 7 bases and the J segment 3 bases; nucleotides outside the gene matches: 15. Looked up from germline, CDR1 is SNHLY and CDR2 is FYNNEI. CDR3 nucleotides: TGTGCCAGCAAGATCGAAGTGACAGGGAGACACTACGAGCAGTACTTC. As protein: CASKIEVTGRHYEQYF.

The chain uses TRBV11-3 and TRBJ2-1; unclear D gene. The V and J ends lost 1 base and 0 bases respectively, with 7 bases between them. The CDR3 loop spans 15 amino acids. The germline gives CDR1 SGHNT, CDR2 YENEEA. The CDR3 reads CASSLVPSSYNEQFF. CDR3 DNA sequence: TGTGCCAGCAGCTTAGTCCCTAGCTCCTACAATGAGCAGTTCTTC.

This clonotype has ten or more counts. This chain uses TRBV5-6 with TRBJ2-5; possible D gene TRBD2, 5 bases. Germline loops: CDR1 SGHDT, CDR2 YYEEEE. V was clipped by 4 bases and J by 1 base, with 20 bases between them. The CDR3 is 17 amino acids. CDR3 in DNA: TGTGCCAGCAGCCTCGGAACCGCGGCGGGCCCCCAAGAGACCCAGTACTTC. Residues: CASSLGTAAGPQETQYF. Full variable domain (rest looked up from reference TRBV5-6 and TRBJ2-5): DAGVTQSPTHLIKTRGQQVTLRCSPKSGHDTVSWYQQALGQGPQFIFQYYEEEERQRGNFPDRFSGHQFPNYSSELNVNALLLGDSALYLCASSLGTAAGPQETQYFGPGTRLLVL.

This clonotype was recorded many times. The J gene is TRBJ1-2, the V gene TRBV3-1; no reliable D call. The V end lost 0 bases, the J end lost 5 bases, and 13 bases lay between the germline ends. Looked up from germline, CDR1 is LGHDT and CDR2 is YNNKEL (reference sequence). The CDR3 covers 15 residues. For the CDR3, the DNA is TGTGCCAGCAGCCAAGAAGCGGTCAGAGAGTATGGCTACACCTTC. Its translation: CASSQEAVREYGYTF.

This clonotype was detected many times. The chain carries TRBV5-1 and TRBJ2-2; 8 bases line up with TRBD2. The CDR3 has 15 residues. Per germline, CDR1 SGHRS and CDR2 YFSETQ. J was trimmed by 5 bases and V by 2 bases; bases with no gene match: 5. CDR3: CASSLGLAGTGELFF. CDR3 nucleotides: TGCGCCAGCAGCTTAGGACTAGCCGGTACCGGGGAGCTGTTTTTT.

This clonotype has a count of ten or more. This sequence joins TRBV9 and TRBJ2-1; 7 nucleotides align to TRBD2. Looked up from germline, CDR1 is SGDLS and CDR2 is YYNGEE. The J segment lost 6 bases and the V segment lost 0 bases, leaving 6 bases of the junction unmatched. This CDR3 comprises 15 residues. The CDR3 DNA reads as TGTGCCAGCAGCGTAGATGCGGGAGAGGGCAATGAGCAGTTCTTC. It translates to CASSVDAGEGNEQFF.

This clonotype appeared a few times. CDR3 sequence: CASSLASAGQSPLHF. CDR3 sequence (DNA): TGTGCCAGCAGCTTAGCGAGTGCAGGCCAATCCCCCCTCCACTTT. The chain couples TRBV7-9 to TRBJ1-6; D not resolved. V lost 0 bases and J 13 bases, leaving 16 bases between the germline ends. The CDR3 is made up of 15 amino acids. In germline, CDR1 is SEHNR, CDR2 FQNEAQ (reference sequence).

This clonotype appeared many times. The chain uses TRBV14 and TRBJ2-3; D not certain. The V gene lost 2 bases and the J gene lost 2 bases, with 8 bases spanning the gap. Germline CDR1 reads SGHDN; CDR2 reads FVKESK. This CDR3 is built from 14 residues. As DNA, the CDR3 is TGTGCCAGCAGCCAATTCGCAGCCACAGATACGCAGTATTTT. Its protein product is CASSQFAATDTQYF.

This clonotype has a handful of counts. V is TRBV11-2 and J is TRBJ2-7; D possibly matches TRBD1 or TRBD2 (7 bases each). From germline, CDR1 is SGHAT and CDR2 FQNNGV. The V end was cut by 5 bases, the J end by 0 bases, with 17 bases between. The CDR3 is 16 residues long. For the CDR3, the DNA is TGTGCCAGCAGCCATACGCGGGGGACAGTCTCCTACGAGCAGTACTTC. Translation gives CASSHTRGTVSYEQYF.

Regarding this clonotype: A much larger clonotype is one base distant, so this may be a read error. This chain joins TRBV5-1 and TRBJ2-1, with D unresolved. Germline V gene data show CDR1 as SGHRS and CDR2 as YFSETQ. The CDR3 has 11 amino acids. The CDR3 loop reads CASSFRNGQFF. The CDR3 DNA sequence: TGCGCCAGCAGCTTCCGTAATGGGCAGTTCTTC.

This clonotype was counted many times. The chain carries TRBV5-1 and TRBJ2-4; 7 bases are a match to TRBD1. The length of the CDR3 is 15 residues. Germline V gene data show CDR1 as SGHRS and CDR2 as YFSETQ. V gave up 4 bases and J gave up 1 base; unmatched junction bases: 5. The CDR3 region has the DNA TGCGCCAGCAGCGCGACAGGGAGTGCCAAAAACATTCAGTACTTC. This codes for CASSATGSAKNIQYF. Full variable domain (outside the CDR3, taken from reference TRBV5-1 and TRBJ2-4): KAGVTQTPRYLIKTRGQQVTLSCSPISGHRSVSWYQQTPGQGLQFLFEYFSETQRNKGNFPGRFSGRQFSNSRSEMNVSTLELGDSALYLCASSATGSAKNIQYFGAGTRLSVL.

The V and J genes are TRBV7-2 and TRBJ2-5, with 10 bases that match TRBD1. Germline lookup yields CDR1 SGHTA and CDR2 FQGNSA. The ends lost 2 bases at V and 5 bases at J; junction bases unmatched: 5. This CDR3 has 15 amino acids. CDR3 in amino acids: CASSLWTGGTETQYF. CDR3 DNA sequence: TGTGCCAGCAGCTTATGGACAGGGGGTACTGAGACCCAGTACTTC.

This clonotype was counted at least ten times. This rearrangement joins TRBV7-2 to TRBJ2-1; perhaps TRBD2 as D (5 bases). Per germline, CDR1 SGHTA and CDR2 FQGNSA. The CDR3 runs to 11 residues. Trimming took off 5 bases at V and 10 bases at J, with 9 bases between the two ends. CDR3 nucleotide sequence: TGTGCCAGCAGCGGGGAGTACGAGCAGTTCTTC. Translating it yields CASSGEYEQFF.